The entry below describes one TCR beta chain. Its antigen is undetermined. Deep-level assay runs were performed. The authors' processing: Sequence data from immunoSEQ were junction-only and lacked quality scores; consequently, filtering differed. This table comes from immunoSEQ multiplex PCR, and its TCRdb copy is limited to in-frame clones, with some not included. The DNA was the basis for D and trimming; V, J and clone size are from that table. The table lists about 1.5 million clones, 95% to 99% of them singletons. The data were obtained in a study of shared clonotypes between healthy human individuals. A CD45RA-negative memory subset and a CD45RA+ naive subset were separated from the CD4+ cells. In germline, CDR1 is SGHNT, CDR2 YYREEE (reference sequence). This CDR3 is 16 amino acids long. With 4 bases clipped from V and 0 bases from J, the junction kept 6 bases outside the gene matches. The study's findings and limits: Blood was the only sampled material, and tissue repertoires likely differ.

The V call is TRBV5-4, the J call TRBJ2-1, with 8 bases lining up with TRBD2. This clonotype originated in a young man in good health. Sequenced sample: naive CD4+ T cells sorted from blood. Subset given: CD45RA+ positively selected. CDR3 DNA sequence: TGTGCCAGCAGCCCCGGGGGGGCCAGCTCCTACAATGAGCAGTTCTTC. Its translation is CASSPGGASSYNEQFF.